Listed below are T cell receptor beta chains from one sample, sequenced in a study of T cell repertoires in cytomegalovirus infection. One entry per CDR3 protein, called by TCRdb with MiXCR from the reads. The sample consists of fewer than 200,000 distinct CDR3 sequences, about an eighth of them appearing once. The sequenced sample consisted of PBMCs. The receptors come from a human donor in good health (CMV status not recorded). Some clones in this sample may be carry-over from other donors' samples. CDR3s include the opening cysteine and the closing phenylalanine or tryptophan. The D gene is left open where the match is weak. Size is omitted from some rows. Given values are once, few, many or a class for expanded clones.

abundance	v_gene	j_gene	d_gene	CDR3aa	CDR3nt
many	TRBV7-2	TRBJ2-4	NA	CASSLGSLLAKNIQYF	TGTGCCAGCAGCCTCGGATCTCTTTTAGCCAAAAACATTCAGTACTTC
NA	TRBV12-3/TRBV12-4	TRBJ1-2	NA	CASSSRESDYGYTF	TGTGCCAGCAGTTCGAGGGAGTCGGACTATGGCTACACCTTC
many	TRBV27	TRBJ2-3	NA	CASSPLRELTDTQYF	TGTGCCAGCAGTCCCCTCCGGGAGTTAACAGATACGCAGTATTTT
few	TRBV15	TRBJ2-7	TRBD1	CATSEFQDRTTYEQYF	TGTGCCACCAGTGAATTCCAGGACAGGACCACCTACGAGCAGTACTTC
NA	TRBV18	TRBJ2-3	NA	CASSPRGRGTDTQYF	TGTGCCAGCTCACCACGCGGCAGGGGAACAGATACGCAGTATTTT
many	TRBV28	TRBJ2-7	TRBD1	CASSPGQGGRYEQYF	TGTGCCAGCAGTCCGGGACAGGGTGGTCGCTACGAGCAGTACTTC
few	TRBV10-3	TRBJ1-2	TRBD1	CAISDLPGGNGYTF	TGTGCCATCAGTGACCTCCCAGGGGGAAATGGCTACACCTTC
NA	TRBV5-8	TRBJ2-1	TRBD2	CASSLGVAGIYNEQFF	TGTGCCAGCAGCTTGGGGGTAGCGGGAATCTACAATGAGCAGTTCTTC
NA	TRBV28	TRBJ1-1	NA	CASSFGLEAFF	TGTGCCAGCAGTTTTGGGTTAGAAGCTTTCTTT
NA	TRBV19	TRBJ2-7	NA	CASSISGVPSYEQYF	TGTGCCAGTAGTATCTCTGGGGTCCCTTCCTACGAGCAGTACTTC
NA	TRBV19	TRBJ1-6	NA	CASTFQRADTNSPLHF	TGTGCCAGTACCTTTCAACGGGCAGACACAAATTCACCCCTCCACTTT
many	TRBV12-3/TRBV12-4	TRBJ2-3	NA	CASSLRGFSTDTQYF	TGTGCCAGCAGCCTGCGGGGATTTAGCACAGATACGCAGTATTTT
NA	TRBV29-1	TRBJ2-5	NA	CSVGPGETQYF	TGCAGCGTTGGCCCGGGGGAGACCCAGTACTTC
NA	TRBV19	TRBJ2-1	NA	CASSIGGRDYLSEQFF	TGTGCCAGTAGTATAGGAGGCAGGGATTACCTTAGCGAGCAGTTCTTC
few	TRBV6-1	TRBJ2-7	NA	CASSEIEGVGEQYF	TGTGCCAGCAGTGAAATCGAAGGGGTAGGCGAGCAGTACTTC
many	TRBV5-5	TRBJ2-1	TRBD2	CASRPGGHNEQFF	TGTGCCAGCAGACCGGGGGGTCACAATGAGCAGTTCTTC
NA	TRBV19	TRBJ2-3	NA	CASSISRVSTDTQYF	TGTGCCAGTAGTATTAGTCGGGTAAGCACAGATACGCAGTATTTT
few	TRBV20-1	TRBJ1-6	NA	CSARKIAVTENNSPLHF	TGCAGTGCTAGGAAAATTGCGGTGACGGAGAATAATTCACCCCTCCACTTT
many	TRBV6-1	TRBJ2-6	NA	CASTQGRDGANVLTF	TGTGCCAGCACCCAAGGAAGGGATGGGGCCAACGTCCTGACTTTC
few	TRBV15	TRBJ2-2	NA	CATSSPRNTGELFF	TGTGCCACCAGCAGTCCCCGGAACACCGGGGAGCTGTTTTTT
NA	TRBV29-1	TRBJ2-5	NA	CSAGGSQETQYF	TGCAGCGCCGGAGGCAGCCAAGAGACCCAGTACTTC
NA	TRBV29-1	TRBJ2-7	TRBD2	CSVWTSVYEQYF	TGCAGCGTCTGGACTAGCGTCTACGAGCAGTACTTC
many	TRBV7-2	TRBJ2-2	TRBD2	CASSRGGVTGELFF	TGTGCCAGCAGCCGTGGGGGGGTCACCGGGGAGCTGTTTTTT
many	TRBV12-3/TRBV12-4	TRBJ2-7	TRBD1	CASSTTGGRGNEQYF	TGTGCCAGCAGTACAACAGGGGGCAGGGGTAACGAGCAGTACTTC
few	TRBV28	TRBJ2-5	NA	CASRSDYTLKETQYF	TGTGCCAGCAGATCGGACTACACTCTGAAGGAGACCCAGTACTTC
NA	TRBV2	TRBJ1-2	NA	CASSDSHNYTF	TGTGCCAGCAGTGACAGCCATAATTACACCTTC
NA	TRBV9	TRBJ2-1	NA	CASGTPRRENYNEQFF	TGTGCCAGCGGAACCCCCAGGAGGGAAAACTACAATGAGCAGTTCTTC
many	TRBV6-2/TRBV6-3	TRBJ2-1	TRBD2	CASRETSGQREFF	TGTGCCAGCAGAGAAACTAGCGGGCAACGGGAGTTCTTC
NA	TRBV3-1	TRBJ2-1	TRBD2	CASSLYSGRIYNEQFF	TGTGCCAGCTCCCTCTATAGCGGGAGAATATACAATGAGCAGTTCTTC
NA	TRBV10-3	TRBJ2-1	TRBD2	CAISDLAGGPDEQFF	TGTGCCATCAGTGATCTAGCGGGAGGGCCGGATGAGCAGTTCTTC
many	TRBV7-3	TRBJ1-1	NA	CASSLDGYEAFF	TGTGCCAGCAGCTTAGACGGATATGAAGCTTTCTTT
few	TRBV28	TRBJ2-7	TRBD2	CASRRTSGGEQYF	TGTGCCAGCAGAAGGACTAGCGGAGGGGAGCAGTACTTC
NA	TRBV30	TRBJ2-7	NA	CAWMTPSSYEQYF	TGTGCCTGGATGACACCGAGCTCCTACGAGCAGTACTTC
few	TRBV18	TRBJ1-2	NA	CASSPLSEGGYTF	TGTGCCAGCTCACCACTGTCAGAAGGCGGCTACACCTTC
NA	TRBV5-5	TRBJ1-5	TRBD1	CASSSTGADQPQHF	TGTGCCAGCAGCTCGACAGGGGCGGATCAGCCCCAGCATTTT
NA	TRBV18	TRBJ2-5	NA	CASSTNFQETQYF	TGTGCCAGCTCAACCAACTTCCAAGAGACCCAGTACTTC
NA	TRBV28	TRBJ1-1	NA	CASSLQFTALNTEAFF	TGTGCCAGCAGTTTACAATTCACAGCGCTGAACACTGAAGCTTTCTTT
NA	TRBV12-3/TRBV12-4	TRBJ1-6	NA	CASSLSNSPLHF	TGTGCCAGCAGTTTGTCCAATTCACCCCTCCACTTT
many	TRBV7-2	TRBJ1-2	TRBD1	CASSSRGLAGYTF	TGTGCCAGCAGCTCCAGGGGGCTTGCTGGCTACACCTTC
many	TRBV15	TRBJ1-2	TRBD1	CATSSPGQRSYTF	TGTGCCACCAGCAGTCCGGGACAGAGAAGCTACACCTTC
NA	TRBV14	TRBJ2-5	NA	CASSQDTQVTQYF	TGTGCCAGCAGCCAAGATACCCAAGTTACCCAGTACTTC
many	TRBV29-1	TRBJ2-2	NA	CSARAGVADTGELFF	TGCAGCGCTCGAGCAGGGGTCGCGGACACCGGGGAGCTGTTTTTT
NA	TRBV28	TRBJ2-6	NA	CASRGSGANVLTF	TGTGCCAGCAGGGGGTCTGGGGCCAACGTCCTGACTTTC
many	TRBV7-9	TRBJ2-1	NA	CASSLPGLEFF	TGTGCCAGCAGCTTACCGGGACTGGAGTTCTTC
NA	TRBV12-3/TRBV12-4	TRBJ2-2	TRBD1	CASRPRDRANTGELFF	TGTGCCAGCAGACCCCGGGACAGAGCGAACACCGGGGAGCTGTTTTTT
few	TRBV11-2	TRBJ1-1	NA	CASSRGRENPMDTEAFF	TGTGCCAGCAGCCGGGGGAGGGAAAATCCTATGGACACTGAAGCTTTCTTT
few	TRBV7-6	TRBJ2-2	NA	CASSSRTIRGTGELFF	TGTGCCAGCAGCTCACGGACTATCCGAGGGACCGGGGAGCTGTTTTTT
NA	TRBV15	TRBJ2-5	NA	CATSQGEGQETQYF	TGTGCCACCAGCCAGGGGGAGGGCCAAGAGACCCAGTACTTC